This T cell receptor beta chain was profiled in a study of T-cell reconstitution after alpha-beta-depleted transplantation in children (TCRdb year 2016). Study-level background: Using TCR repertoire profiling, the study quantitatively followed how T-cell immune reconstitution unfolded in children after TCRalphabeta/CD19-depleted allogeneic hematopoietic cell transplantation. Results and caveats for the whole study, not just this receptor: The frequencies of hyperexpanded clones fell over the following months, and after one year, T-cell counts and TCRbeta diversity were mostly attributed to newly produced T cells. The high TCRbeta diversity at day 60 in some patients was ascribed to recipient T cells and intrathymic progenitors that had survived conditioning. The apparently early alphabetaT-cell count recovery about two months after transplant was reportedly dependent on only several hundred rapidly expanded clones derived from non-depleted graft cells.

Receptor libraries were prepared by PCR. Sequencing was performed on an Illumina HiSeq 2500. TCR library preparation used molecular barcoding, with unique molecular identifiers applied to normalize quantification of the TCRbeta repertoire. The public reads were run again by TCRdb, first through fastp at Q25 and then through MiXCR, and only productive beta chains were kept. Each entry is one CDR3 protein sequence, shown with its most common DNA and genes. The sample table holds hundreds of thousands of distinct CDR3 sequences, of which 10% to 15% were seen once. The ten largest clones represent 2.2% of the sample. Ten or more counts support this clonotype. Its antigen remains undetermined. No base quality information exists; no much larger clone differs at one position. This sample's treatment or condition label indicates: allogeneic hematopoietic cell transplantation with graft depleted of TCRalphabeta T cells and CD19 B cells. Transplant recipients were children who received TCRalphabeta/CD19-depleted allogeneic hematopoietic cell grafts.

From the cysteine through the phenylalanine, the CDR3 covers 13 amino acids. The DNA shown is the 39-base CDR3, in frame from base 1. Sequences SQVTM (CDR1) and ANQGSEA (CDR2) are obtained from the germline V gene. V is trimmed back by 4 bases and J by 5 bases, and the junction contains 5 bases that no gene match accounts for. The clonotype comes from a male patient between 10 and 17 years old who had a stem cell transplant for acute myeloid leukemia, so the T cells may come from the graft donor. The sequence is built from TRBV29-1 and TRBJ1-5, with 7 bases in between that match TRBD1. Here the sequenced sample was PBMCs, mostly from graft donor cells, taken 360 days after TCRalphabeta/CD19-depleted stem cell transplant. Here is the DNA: TGCAGCGTTGTTAGCACAGGGGATCAGCCCCAGCATTTT. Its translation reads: CSVVSTGDQPQHF.